The 20 T cell receptor beta chains listed next were all sequenced from one sample in a study of beta chain features in type 1 diabetes. The entirety of the isolated RNA underwent reverse transcription, so expressed TCRB transcripts were sequenced. Only in-frame clones appear in the TCRdb table, and some are missing; sequencing was by immunoSEQ multiplex PCR. Of hundreds of thousands of clones in the sample, about an eighth were seen once. Study-wide results and limits: Moderately but significantly shorter TCRB CDR3s were found in Type 1 diabetes patients in all four CD4+ subsets.

Antigen specificity for these receptors is unknown. The sequenced sample consisted of naive CD4+ T cells from blood. These TCRs come from a man between 18 and 35 years old with type 1 diabetes.

The CDR3 region has the DNA TGTGCCAGCAGCAGGAGGGGCTTCTATGGCTACACCTTC. Amino acids: CASSRRGFYGYTF. The rearrangement uses TRBV9 and TRBJ1-2; D may be TRBD1 (5 bases). Deletions cut 4 bases from V and 4 bases from J, with 11 bases between. The V gene's germline CDR1 is SGDLS and CDR2 YYNGEE. This CDR3 region has 13 residues. Complete variable domain (other parts from reference TRBV9 and TRBJ1-2): DSGVTQTPKHLITATGQRVTLRCSPRSGDLSVYWYQQSLDQGLQFLIQYYNGEERAKGNILERFSAQQFPDLHSELNLSSLELGDSALYFCASSRRGFYGYTFGSGTRLTVV.

This clone occurred a few times. The rearrangement links TRBV18 to TRBJ1-2; 7 bases are a match to TRBD1. The CDR3 is made up of 14 amino acids. The germline V gene has CDR1 KGHSH and CDR2 LQKENI. J was trimmed by 4 bases and V by 4 bases; bases with no gene match: 6. For the CDR3, the DNA is TGTGCCAGCTCACTCCCGGGACAGCCCTATGGCTACACCTTC. Protein sequence: CASSLPGQPYGYTF.

This clone came up a few times. The gene calls are TRBV5-6 and TRBJ2-7; 7 bases fit TRBD2. This CDR3 has 14 residues. CDR1 is SGHDT and CDR2 is YYEEEE in the germline V gene. V lost 2 bases, J lost 0 bases, and 2 bases stayed unmatched. CDR3 sequence (DNA): TGTGCCAGCAGCTTCCGGGGGGACTCCTACGAGCAGTACTTC. Translation: CASSFRGDSYEQYF.

This clone was observed a few times. The J gene is TRBJ2-1, the V gene TRBV19, with 11 bases identical to TRBD2. In germline, CDR1 is LNHDA, CDR2 SQIVND (reference sequence). CDR3 length: 14 residues. Trimming removed 4 bases from V and 9 bases from J; junction bases left unmatched: 5. CDR3 coding DNA: TGTGCCAGTAGTACGACTAGCGGGGATGGTGAGCAGTTCTTC. Protein sequence: CASSTTSGDGEQFF.

This clone was seen a few times. The rearrangement uses TRBV7-9 and TRBJ1-1; 10 bases fit TRBD1. J was trimmed by 6 bases and V by 5 bases; bases with no gene match: 3. Germline V gene lookup returns CDR1 SEHNR and CDR2 FQNEAQ (reference sequence). This CDR3 comprises 13 residues. The CDR3 nucleotides are TGTGCCAGCAGCAGACAGGGGGCCCCTGAAGCTTTCTTT. Amino acids: CASSRQGAPEAFF.

The chain joins TRBV6-6 to TRBJ1-2; D unresolved. The CDR3 extends over 13 amino acids. The germline V gene encodes CDR1 MNHNY and CDR2 SVGAGI (reference sequence). V was pared by 2 bases and J by 4 bases, with 8 bases between. The CDR3 reads CASSYAVFYGYTF. For the CDR3, the DNA is TGTGCCAGCAGTTACGCGGTGTTCTATGGCTACACCTTC.

The rearrangement links TRBV7-2 to TRBJ2-5, with 7 bases matching TRBD2. The germline CDR1 and CDR2 sequences are SGHTA and FQGNSA. This CDR3 has 16 residues. V was clipped by 0 bases and J by 4 bases; unmatched bases: 8. As DNA, the CDR3 is TGTGCCAGCAGCTTAGCGTTGCGGGGGATTGGAGAGACCCAGTACTTC. This sequence encodes CASSLALRGIGETQYF.

The chain joins TRBV14 to TRBJ2-1; 8 nucleotides line up with TRBD2. CDR1 is SGHDN, CDR2 FVKESK, per germline. This CDR3 is built from 20 residues. Germline trimming cut 2 bases from V and 1 base from J; bases unmatched to any gene: 16. The CDR3: CASSQLVTAGVFRSYNEQFF. The CDR3 region has the DNA TGTGCCAGCAGCCAACTGGTTACAGCGGGGGTTTTTAGGTCCTACAATGAGCAGTTCTTC.

The rearrangement links TRBV7-2 to TRBJ2-7; D is undetermined. CDR3 length: 15 amino acids. V was cut by 2 bases and J by 4 bases, with 15 bases left in between. Germline V lookup: CDR1 SGHTA, CDR2 FQGNSA. The CDR3 DNA reads TGTGCCAGCAGCTTAAGGGTCCAGAGTCGGTACGAGCAGTACTTC. It yields the protein CASSLRVQSRYEQYF.

V and J are TRBV7-2 and TRBJ2-3; TRBD2 matches 16 bases. V dropped 5 bases and J dropped 6; count of bases not matched to a gene: 2. Germline lookup yields CDR1 SGHTA and CDR2 FQGNSA. The CDR3 is made up of 15 amino acids. CDR3 sequence (DNA): TGTGCCAGCAGCCCGGGACTAGCGGGGGGGGATACGCAGTATTTT. Translating it yields CASSPGLAGGDTQYF.

The chain is built from TRBV5-6 and TRBJ2-1; unclear D gene. Between the trimmed V and J ends, which lost 3 bases and 0 bases, there was a span of 13 bases. Per germline, CDR1 SGHDT and CDR2 YYEEEE. CDR3 length equals 16 residues. The CDR3 is CASSSVQAGSYNEQFF. In nucleotides, the CDR3 is TGTGCCAGCAGCTCTGTTCAGGCTGGCTCCTACAATGAGCAGTTCTTC.

This clone turned up a few times. A read error may account for a junction end that differs from germline. This same CDR3 is encoded by further DNA sequences in the sample. The chain recombines TRBV7-7 with TRBJ2-1, with TRBD2 identical over 15 bases. Germline assignment: CDR1 SSHAT and CDR2 FNYEAQ (reference sequence). The CDR3 runs 16 residues. The CDR3 sequence: CASSLGTSGGHNEQFF. The CDR3 region has the DNA TGTGCTAGCAGCTTAGGGACTAGCGGGGGGCACAATGAGCAGTTCTTC.

The CDR3 DNA follows: TGTGCCAGCTCACAAATACAGGGAGGCTATGGCTACACCTTC. It codes for CASSQIQGGYGYTF. The chain links TRBV18 to TRBJ1-2; D might be TRBD1 (6 bases). Per the germline V gene, CDR1 is KGHSH and CDR2 is LQKENI. V was trimmed by 4 bases and J by 4 bases, leaving 13 bases between them. The CDR3 sequence is 14 residues long.

The J gene is TRBJ2-1, the V gene TRBV27, with a possible D match to TRBD2 (6 bases). From germline, CDR1 is MNHEY and CDR2 SMNVEV (reference sequence). The CDR3 runs to 14 residues. The germline V and J ends were trimmed by 5 bases and 5 bases, with 13 bases remaining between them. In DNA, the CDR3 is TGTGCCAGCAGTCCACCCGCGGGGCACAATGAGCAGTTCTTC. This translates into CASSPPAGHNEQFF.

There are a few counts of this clone. The chain links TRBV4-1 to TRBJ2-7; D is possibly TRBD1 (6 bases). The CDR3 has 16 amino acids. In germline, CDR1 is MGHRA, CDR2 YSYEKL. V shed 4 bases and J shed 1 base, with 17 bases lying between them. The CDR3 DNA sequence: TGCGCCAGCAGCCCAGTCTTCGGACAGCCGTCCTACGAGCAGTACTTC. Residues: CASSPVFGQPSYEQYF.

This clone was observed a handful of times. The chain recombines TRBV30 with TRBJ2-3; D is undetermined. Between the trimmed V and J ends, which lost 6 bases and 1 base, there was a span of 8 bases. The CDR3 is 12 amino acids. Germline assignment: CDR1 GTSNPN and CDR2 SVGIG (reference sequence). CDR3 sequence reads: CACSEGTDTQYF. The CDR3 DNA sequence: TGTGCCTGCTCGGAAGGCACAGATACGCAGTATTTT.

The rearrangement uses TRBV6-5 and TRBJ1-3; weak D call: TRBD1 (5 bases). Germline V gives CDR1 MNHEY, CDR2 SVGAGI. This CDR3 contains 13 residues. V lost 8 bases, J lost 0 bases, and 8 bases lay in between. The CDR3 spells CASGGNSGNTIYF. The CDR3 coding sequence is TGTGCCAGCGGGGGGAACTCTGGAAACACCATATATTTT.

The chain carries TRBV7-9 and TRBJ1-4; D gene ambiguous. Trimming took off 7 bases at V and 8 bases at J, with 17 bases between the two ends. The germline gives CDR1 SEHNR, CDR2 FQNEAQ (reference sequence). This CDR3 has 14 amino acids. The CDR3 DNA reads as TGTGCCAGCACTCTACGGTCCTCGAGGGAAAAACTGTTTTTT. Encoded protein: CASTLRSSREKLFF.

The chain employs TRBV2 and TRBJ2-3; 12 bases agree with TRBD1. This CDR3 region has 18 residues. Germline V gives CDR1 SNHLY, CDR2 FYNNEI. J lost 2 bases, V lost 6 bases, and 12 bases had no gene match. The chain's CDR3 is CASSRMGQGALNTDTQYF. The CDR3 nucleotides read TGTGCCAGCAGCCGGATGGGACAGGGGGCTTTAAACACAGATACGCAGTATTTT.

Only a few counts were recorded for this clone. The chain combines TRBV9 with TRBJ2-1, with 7 positions matching TRBD1. Germline-derived CDR1 and CDR2 are SGDLS and YYNGEE. J gave up 4 bases and V 5 bases, and 9 bases lay outside the gene matches. The CDR3 is made up of 15 amino acids. CDR3 amino acids: CASREGGSEYNEQFF. CDR3 sequence (DNA): TGTGCCAGCAGAGAAGGGGGCTCGGAATACAATGAGCAGTTCTTC.